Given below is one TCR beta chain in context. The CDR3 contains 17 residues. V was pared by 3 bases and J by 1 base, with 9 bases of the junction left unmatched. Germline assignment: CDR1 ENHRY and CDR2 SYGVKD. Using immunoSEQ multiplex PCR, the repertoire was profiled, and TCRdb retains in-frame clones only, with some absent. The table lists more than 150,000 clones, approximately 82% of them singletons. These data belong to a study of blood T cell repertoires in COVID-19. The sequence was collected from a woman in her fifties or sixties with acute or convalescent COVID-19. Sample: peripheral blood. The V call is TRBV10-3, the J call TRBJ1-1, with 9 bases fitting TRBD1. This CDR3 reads CAISDRWLGQGNTEAFF. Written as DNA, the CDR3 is TGTGCCATCAGTGATCGGTGGCTGGGACAGGGGAACACTGAAGCTTTCTTT.